This passage covers 20 T cell receptor beta chains from one sample sequenced in a study of follicular helper T cells after annual influenza vaccination. The time point: 2015-2016 season, 7 days after influenza vaccination. Sequencing used immunoSEQ multiplex PCR; TCRdb keeps in-frame clones, though not all of them. The sample includes approximately 8,500 clones, around 86% seen only once; the top ten take approximately 4%. Specimen: CXCR5+ CD38- circulating T follicular helper cells from blood, collected 7 days after influenza vaccination. Sample subset: circulating Tfh, non-naive CD4+CXCR5+PD-1+ (ICOS+CD38+ or ICOS-CD38-). Source of these receptors: an adult who received the influenza vaccine.

This clone was seen a few times. The gene calls are TRBV6-5 and TRBJ1-1, with D tentatively TRBD1 (5 bases). There are 16 residues in the CDR3. Trimming removed 3 bases at V and 0 bases at J, with 14 bases between. Germline CDR1 MNHEY, CDR2 SVGAGI. The DNA of the CDR3 is TGTGCCAGCAGTTATTTGGGGACGGGGATGAACACTGAAGCTTTCTTT. Its protein is CASSYLGTGMNTEAFF.

V usage is TRBV4-3 and J usage is TRBJ1-4; 7 nucleotides align to TRBD1. Germline-derived CDR1 and CDR2 are LGHNA and YSLEER. The trim removed 4 bases at V and 6 bases at J, leaving 14 bases unmatched. The CDR3 covers 17 residues. This CDR3 reads CASSPSINRGYDEKLFF. DNA for the CDR3: TGCGCCAGCAGCCCTTCGATCAACAGGGGATACGATGAAAAACTGTTTTTT.

The V call is TRBV25-1, the J call TRBJ1-3; D gene unclear. This CDR3 contains 15 residues. The V gene's germline CDR1 is MGHDK and CDR2 SYGVNS. V gave up 6 bases and J gave up 4 bases, with 16 bases separating them. The CDR3 nucleotides are TGTGCCAGCAGCGGCGCCCGCGGGCTCGGAAACACCATATATTTT. This sequence encodes CASSGARGLGNTIYF.

The chain couples TRBV6-6 to TRBJ2-1; D is ambiguous. The CDR3 is 12 residues long. Deletions cut 6 bases from V and 6 bases from J, with 9 bases between. The germline V gene has CDR1 MNHNY and CDR2 SVGAGI (reference sequence). The DNA of the CDR3 is TGTGCCAGCAGAGGCAGGCCCAATGAGCAGTTCTTC. As protein: CASRGRPNEQFF.

This sequence joins TRBV6-1 and TRBJ1-1, with D maybe TRBD1 (6 bases). The germline gives CDR1 MNHNS, CDR2 SASEGT. V lost 8 bases, J lost 2 bases, and 12 bases lay in between. The CDR3 spans 13 residues. In nucleotides, the CDR3 is TGTGCCAGCCGACAGGCCCTAAACACTGAAGCTTTCTTT. This gives the protein CASRQALNTEAFF.

The genes are TRBV28 and TRBJ1-2; D gene unclear. The germline V and J ends were trimmed by 4 bases and 6 bases, with 12 bases remaining between them. The CDR3 totals 13 residues. From germline, CDR1 is MDHEN and CDR2 SYDVKM. The CDR3 region has the DNA TGTGCCAGCAGTTATCAAAATAGAAATGGCTACACCTTC. It translates to CASSYQNRNGYTF.

The chain couples TRBV30 to TRBJ1-5; no reliable D call. Trimming shortened V by 0 bases and J by 4 bases, and 7 bases separated the two germline ends. CDR3 length: 13 amino acids. Per the germline V gene, CDR1 is GTSNPN and CDR2 is SVGIG (reference sequence). The CDR3 is CAWSVQPNQPQHF. CDR3 nucleotide sequence: TGTGCCTGGAGTGTACAGCCGAATCAGCCCCAGCATTTT.

This chain connects TRBV29-1 to TRBJ2-7; 16 nucleotides line up with TRBD2. The V gene end was trimmed by 5 bases and the J gene end by 7 bases; junction bases not matched to a gene: 8. The CDR3 has 15 amino acids. The germline CDR1 and CDR2 sequences are SQVTM and ANQGSEA. Written as DNA, the CDR3 is TGCAGCGTTCCCGGGACTAGCGGGGGGGGTGGGGAGCAGTACTTC. Its translation is CSVPGTSGGGGEQYF.

The rearrangement joins TRBV5-1 to TRBJ1-2, with 7 bases that match TRBD1. The CDR3 has 17 amino acids. Trimming removed 0 bases from V and 8 bases from J; junction bases left unmatched: 16. Germline loops: CDR1 SGHRS, CDR2 YFSETQ. The CDR3: CASSLAPRDSHRMGYTF. CDR3 DNA sequence: TGCGCCAGCAGCTTGGCCCCTCGGGACAGCCATCGGATGGGCTACACCTTC.

For the CDR3, the DNA is TGTGCCAGCACAGGGACTAGCGTTAACTACGAGCAGTACTTC. Protein sequence: CASTGTSVNYEQYF. This chain uses TRBV2 with TRBJ2-7; 10 bases line up with TRBD2. The CDR3 sequence is 14 residues long. Germline values: CDR1 SNHLY, CDR2 FYNNEI. V shed 7 bases, J shed 3 bases, and the junction held 6 bases outside the gene matches.

This chain links TRBV28 with TRBJ2-7; the D gene is possibly TRBD1 (6 bases). CDR1 MDHEN and CDR2 SYDVKM come from the germline V gene. The CDR3 length is 15 residues. Trimming pared 8 bases from V and 4 bases from J, leaving 21 bases between. Written as DNA, the CDR3 is TGTGCCAGCGGGGCCAACAGGGACATATTATACGAGCAGTACTTC. Encoded protein: CASGANRDILYEQYF.

The chain joins TRBV15 to TRBJ1-5; D possibly corresponds to TRBD1 (5 bases). V was cut by 0 bases and J by 6 bases, with 15 bases left in between. CDR3 length: 16 residues. Germline CDR1 LNHNV, CDR2 YYDKDF (reference sequence). The CDR3 loop reads CATSRDVAGSAQPQHF. CDR3 DNA sequence: TGTGCCACCAGCAGAGATGTGGCAGGGAGTGCTCAGCCCCAGCATTTT.

This chain uses TRBV10-2 with TRBJ1-3, with 9 bases aligning to TRBD1. The CDR3 totals 13 residues. In germline, CDR1 is WSHSY, CDR2 SAAADI. Germline trimming cut 6 bases from V and 3 bases from J; bases unmatched to any gene: 0. CDR3 nucleotides: TGCGCCAGCAGGACAGGGGGTGGAAACACCATATATTTT. Residues: CASRTGGGNTIYF.

The genes are TRBV5-4 and TRBJ2-3; 9 bases line up with TRBD2. V lost 4 bases, J lost 6 bases, and 12 bases stayed unmatched. CDR1 is SGHNT and CDR2 is YYREEE in the germline V gene (reference sequence). This CDR3 has 16 residues. In nucleotides, the CDR3 is TGTGCCAGCAGCCCCACGACTGGACTAGCGCAGGATACGCAGTATTTT. It translates to CASSPTTGLAQDTQYF.

This chain joins TRBV6-5 and TRBJ1-6; 7 bases map to TRBD1. The CDR3 extends over 14 amino acids. J gave up 6 bases and V 4 bases, and 3 bases lay outside the gene matches. CDR1 MNHEY and CDR2 SVGAGI come from the germline V gene. The DNA of the CDR3 is TGTGCCAGCAGTTTACGGGACAGTAATTCACCCCTCCACTTT. Its protein product is CASSLRDSNSPLHF.

The CDR3 loop reads CASSENGGRYNSPLHF. For the CDR3, the DNA is TGTGCCAGCAGCGAGAATGGGGGGCGTTATAATTCACCCCTCCACTTT. J is TRBJ1-6 and V is TRBV5-6; tentatively, D is TRBD1 (6 bases). The V end lost 4 bases, the J end lost 4 bases, and 15 bases lay between the germline ends. CDR3 length: 16 amino acids. Germline V gene lookup returns CDR1 SGHDT and CDR2 YYEEEE. The entire variable domain, with the rest obtained from reference TRBV5-6 and TRBJ1-6, is as follows: DAGVTQSPTHLIKTRGQQVTLRCSPKSGHDTVSWYQQALGQGPQFIFQYYEEEERQRGNFPDRFSGHQFPNYSSELNVNALLLGDSALYLCASSENGGRYNSPLHFGNGTRLTVT.

This sequence joins TRBV5-1 and TRBJ2-1, with a possible D match to TRBD1 (6 bases). Trimming took 4 bases from V and 10 from J, leaving 18 bases between them. The germline CDR1 and CDR2 sequences are SGHRS and YFSETQ. The CDR3 sequence is 14 residues long. The CDR3 protein is CASSPQGQVLEQFF. In DNA, the CDR3 is TGCGCCAGCAGCCCCCAGGGGCAAGTTCTAGAGCAGTTCTTC.

The chain joins TRBV28 to TRBJ1-5, with 10 bases matching TRBD1. The CDR3 sequence is 15 residues long. The ends lost 6 bases at V and 6 bases at J; junction bases unmatched: 8. Per the germline V gene, CDR1 is MDHEN and CDR2 is SYDVKM. CDR3 sequence reads: CASSATGGYGQPQHF. In DNA form, the CDR3 reads TGTGCCAGCAGCGCGACAGGGGGCTATGGTCAGCCCCAGCATTTT.

This clone was seen a handful of times. The chain joins TRBV5-1 to TRBJ2-1; the match to TRBD2 covers 10 bases. V lost 4 bases, J lost 5 bases, and 6 bases stayed unmatched. Germline V gene data show CDR1 as SGHRS and CDR2 as YFSETQ. CDR3 length: 15 amino acids. CDR3 residues: CASSLASGGDNEQFF. CDR3 bases: TGCGCCAGCAGCCTTGCTAGCGGGGGCGACAATGAGCAGTTCTTC.

This chain connects TRBV7-9 to TRBJ2-2; unclear D gene. The CDR3 is 12 amino acids. Germline V gene data show CDR1 as SEHNR and CDR2 as FQNEAQ (reference sequence). Trimming took 3 bases from V and 6 from J, leaving 5 bases between them. The CDR3: CASSFNSGELFF. For the CDR3, the DNA is TGTGCCAGCAGCTTTAATTCCGGGGAGCTGTTTTTT.